Presented here are 2 T cell receptor beta chains from one specimen sequenced in a study of CD8 T cells in Susac syndrome. Random hexamers served to reverse transcribe about 0.45 to 1 ug RNA. MiXCR, run by TCRdb on the immunoSEQ multiplex PCR reads, gives a single entry per CDR3 protein. The sample contains about 69,000 distinct CDR3 sequences, approximately 95% of which appear only once. Material for sequencing was CD8+ T cells from PBMCs. These receptors all stem from a human donor in good health.

The genes are TRBV9 and TRBJ2-1; 8 positions match TRBD2. The CDR3 is 14 residues long. Germline-derived CDR1 and CDR2 are SGDLS and YYNGEE. The V and J ends lost 4 bases and 5 bases, in that order; junction bases with no gene match: 5. CDR3 loop: CASSPGTSNNEQFF. The DNA of the CDR3 is TGTGCCAGCAGCCCGGGGACTAGTAACAATGAGCAGTTCTTC.

This sequence joins TRBV7-9 and TRBJ1-1; 7 nucleotides agree with TRBD1. The CDR3 covers 12 residues. Germline assignment: CDR1 SEHNR and CDR2 FQNEAQ (reference sequence). The J segment lost 11 bases and the V segment lost 1 base, leaving 4 bases of the junction unmatched. As DNA, the CDR3 is TGTGCCAGCAGCTTAGACAGGGGTATCGCTTTCTTT. Translated: CASSLDRGIAFF.